Included here is one TCR beta chain sequence, with context. This specimen belongs to a study of blood T cell repertoires in COVID-19. In the study overall: Spain, Italy and the United States supplied samples that represented acute and convalescent COVID-19. T cells, B-cell-depleted T cells, or PBMCs supplied cDNA or gDNA.

Using immunoSEQ multiplex PCR, the repertoire was profiled, and TCRdb retains in-frame clones only, with some absent. The data contain 35,000 to 45,000 clones, 60% to 80% of them singletons. The CDR3 spans 15 residues. The germline V gene has CDR1 LNHDA and CDR2 SQIVND (reference sequence). The germline V and J ends were trimmed by 0 bases and 0 bases, with 5 bases remaining between them. The J gene is TRBJ1-4, the V gene TRBV19; D unclear. Sequences were obtained from peripheral blood. This TCR came from a man between 65 and 79 years old with acute or convalescent COVID-19. Written as DNA, the CDR3 is TGTGCCAGTAGTATAGAAGGAGCAACTAATGAAAAACTGTTTTTT. This gives the protein CASSIEGATNEKLFF.